These 13 T cell receptor beta chains originate from one sample sequenced in a study of neurological immune-mediated disorders. TCRdb re-called the 5' RACE reads with MiXCR, one entry per CDR3 protein. The top ten hold 1% to 1.5% of the sample, which has some 61,000 distinct CDR3 sequences, 3% to 5% seen once. The source material was PBMCs. Every receptor here comes from a man aged 30 to 45 with multiple sclerosis.

This chain uses TRBV20-1 with TRBJ2-7; tentative D call: TRBD1 (6 bases). The V gene lost 2 bases and the J gene lost 0 bases, with 14 bases spanning the gap. Germline V gene lookup returns CDR1 DFQATT and CDR2 SNEGSKA (reference sequence). CDR3 length equals 15 residues. This chain's CDR3 is CSARPLGGPSYEQYF. Written as DNA, the CDR3 is TGCAGTGCTAGACCTCTAGGGGGACCCTCCTACGAGCAGTACTTC.

This clonotype was seen ten or more times. The genes are TRBV20-1 and TRBJ2-3, with 13 bases fitting TRBD2. The CDR3 spans 17 residues. V lost 3 bases to trimming and J lost 0 bases; unmatched junction nucleotides: 6. Germline assignment: CDR1 DFQATT and CDR2 SNEGSKA (reference sequence). The CDR3: CSASRLGLAGSTDTQYF. CDR3 DNA sequence: TGCAGTGCTAGCCGATTGGGACTAGCGGGGAGCACAGATACGCAGTATTTT.

This clonotype was observed many times. CDR3 DNA sequence: TGTGCCAGCAGTTCTCGGGACAGGGGAGGGCATGAGCAGTTCTTC. Its protein is CASSSRDRGGHEQFF. The chain has TRBV12-3 or TRBV12-4 and TRBJ2-1, with 10 bases aligning to TRBD1. V lost 4 bases and J lost 8; bases outside the gene matches: 8. The CDR3 totals 15 residues.

This clonotype was seen many times. V usage is TRBV7-2 and J usage is TRBJ1-3; D ambiguous. V was cut by 1 base and J by 2 bases, with 6 bases left in between. The V gene's germline CDR1 is SGHTA and CDR2 FQGNSA. This CDR3 comprises 14 residues. The CDR3 sequence is CASSLGPPGNTIYF. The CDR3 nucleotides are TGTGCCAGCAGCTTAGGACCCCCTGGAAACACCATATATTTT.

J is TRBJ2-5 and V is TRBV20-1; maybe TRBD1 (5 bases). Per the germline V gene, CDR1 is DFQATT and CDR2 is SNEGSKA (reference sequence). V lost 6 bases and J 0 bases, leaving 11 bases between the germline ends. The CDR3 runs to 13 residues. This CDR3 is CSAKGQYQETQYF. The CDR3 DNA reads TGCAGTGCAAAGGGGCAGTACCAAGAGACCCAGTACTTC.

A few counts support this clonotype. The rearrangement joins TRBV2 to TRBJ2-5; 8 bases line up with TRBD1. The CDR3 runs to 16 residues. After removal of 4 bases from V and 2 bases from J, the junction contained 9 bases not matched to a gene. CDR1 and CDR2 from the germline V gene are SNHLY and FYNNEI. DNA of the CDR3: TGTGCCAGCAGTGGATCCGGGACAGGAGAACAAGAGACCCAGTACTTC. It encodes CASSGSGTGEQETQYF. Combining the CDR3 with reference TRBV2 and TRBJ2-5 gives the whole variable domain EPEVTQTPSHQVTQMGQEVILRCVPISNHLYFYWYRQILGQKVEFLVSFYNNEISEKSEIFDDQFSVERPDGSNFTLKIRSTKLEDSAMYFCASSGSGTGEQETQYFGPGTRLLVL.

This clonotype was observed many times. The chain uses TRBV7-9 and TRBJ2-7; 8 bases agree with TRBD1. Per germline, CDR1 SEHNR and CDR2 FQNEAQ (reference sequence). The CDR3 is made up of 14 amino acids. Losses at the gene ends were 2 bases for V and 2 bases for J; bases not matched to a gene: 2. The CDR3 DNA sequence: TGTGCCAGCAGCTTAAAGGACAGGGCCTACGAGCAGTACTTC. Translation: CASSLKDRAYEQYF.

This clonotype appeared many times. This sequence joins TRBV10-2 and TRBJ1-1, with 10 bases lining up with TRBD1. This CDR3 is 14 amino acids long. Germline V gene data show CDR1 as WSHSY and CDR2 as SAAADI. V gave up 4 bases and J gave up 3 bases; unmatched junction bases: 2. The CDR3 coding sequence is TGCGCCAGCAGTGGACAGGGGGCTGACACTGAAGCTTTCTTT. This encodes CASSGQGADTEAFF.

This clonotype was observed at least ten times. V usage is TRBV29-1 and J usage is TRBJ1-4; D gene ambiguous. This CDR3 has 13 amino acids. Trimming pared 3 bases from V and 0 bases from J, leaving 5 bases between. Germline CDR1 and CDR2: SQVTM and ANQGSEA. CDR3 nucleotide sequence: TGCAGCGTTGAGGCTTCAACTAATGAAAAACTGTTTTTT. Translating gives CSVEASTNEKLFF.

This clonotype was seen repeatedly, ten times or more. This chain uses TRBV5-1 with TRBJ2-7, with 7 positions matching TRBD1. Germline CDR1 and CDR2: SGHRS and YFSETQ. The CDR3 totals 14 residues. The ends lost 3 bases at V and 0 bases at J; junction bases unmatched: 3. The CDR3 DNA sequence: TGCGCCAGCAGCTACCGGACAGGCTCCTACGAGCAGTACTTC. Its protein is CASSYRTGSYEQYF. Looking up the rest from reference TRBV5-1 and TRBJ2-7 gives the full variable domain: KAGVTQTPRYLIKTRGQQVTLSCSPISGHRSVSWYQQTPGQGLQFLFEYFSETQRNKGNFPGRFSGRQFSNSRSEMNVSTLELGDSALYLCASSYRTGSYEQYFGPGTRLTVT.

This clonotype showed up many times. This chain uses TRBV6-1 with TRBJ2-5; 10 bases align to TRBD1. V shed 8 bases, J shed 5 bases, and the junction held 11 bases outside the gene matches. Germline CDR1 MNHNS, CDR2 SASEGT. This CDR3 spans 15 amino acids. DNA of the CDR3: TGTGCCAGCGCCCAGGGACAGGGGATTTACGAGACCCAGTACTTC. Amino acids: CASAQGQGIYETQYF.

This clonotype occurred many times. The V and J genes are TRBV5-1 and TRBJ2-2; D is possibly TRBD1 (6 bases). The CDR3 covers 12 residues. V shed 3 bases and J shed 6 bases, with 6 bases lying between them. Per germline, CDR1 SGHRS and CDR2 YFSETQ. CDR3 DNA sequence: TGCGCCAGCAGCTCAGGGGCCGGGGAGCTGTTTTTT. It encodes CASSSGAGELFF.

This clonotype was seen ten or more times. CDR3 nucleotide sequence: TGCGCCAGCAGCAGACAGGTTGCGGACTACGAGCAGTACTTC. Its protein product is CASSRQVADYEQYF. J is TRBJ2-7 and V is TRBV5-1; possibly TRBD1 for D (6 bases). The germline V gene has CDR1 SGHRS and CDR2 YFSETQ. The CDR3 sequence is 14 residues long. V was pared by 4 bases and J by 3 bases, with 14 bases between.